The clone carrying this T cell receptor (beta chain) was detected a few times. The antigen remains undetermined. Primers for the PCR totalled 60 Vbeta and 13 Jbeta. TCRdb's table, derived via immunoSEQ multiplex PCR, lists solely in-frame clones and lacks some. The data contain approximately 150,000 clones, about 75% of them seen just once; the ten biggest clones take up around 4.6%. Trimming removed 7 bases at V and 1 base at J, with 16 bases between. The germline V gene encodes CDR1 SGHTA and CDR2 FQGNSA. This CDR3 spans 15 amino acids. This sample is drawn from a study of cytomegalovirus exposure and HLA in healthy donors. Findings and caveats of the study: An assumption of roughly uniform sequencing depth across donors underlay the presence/absence analyses. While the bulk of TCR sequences proved rare, some public TCRs turned up in many donors.

The genes are TRBV7-2 and TRBJ2-5; D not certain. The origin of this receptor is a man aged 18 to 30 in good health and CMV-seropositive. Sequencing was carried out using PBMCs. Here the CDR3 DNA reads TGTGCCAGCACCCCCTCAGCACAGTTCCAAGAGACCCAGTACTTC. Translated: CASTPSAQFQETQYF.